The source of this T cell receptor beta chain is a study of T cell repertoires in Merkel cell carcinoma (dated by TCRdb to the late 2010s). In the study overall: Patients who had received intralesional immunotherapy or systemic immune checkpoint blockade prior to the biopsy were excluded. MCPyV-specific clonotypes were first defined by tetramer sorting, cloning and paired TCR sequencing of expanded tumor-infiltrating lymphocytes. A diagnosis of MCPyV-positive Merkel cell carcinoma and successful in vitro expansion of tumor-infiltrating lymphocytes were required for inclusion. Broad study findings and their caveats: Normal tissue biopsies were not studied.

For CDR1 and CDR2, the germline V gene lists SGHTA and FQGNSA. A distance of 10 bases separates the germline ends of V and J, which lose 5 bases and 1 base respectively. CDR3 length: 14 amino acids, cysteine to phenylalanine. Of all the DNA, just the CDR3 is kept, 42 bases in frame from base 1. Details on this clone: The clone's antigen remains unknown. Base quality data are lacking; no much larger clone is found one base away.

Every study subject tested positive for serum antibodies to T-antigen and had biopsy-confirmed Merkel cell carcinoma that was MCPyV-positive. Genomic DNA was extracted from about six adjacent 10-micron frozen tumor sections without cell sorting or culture. About 5 x 5 x 5 mm of tumor biopsy tissue was frozen in optimal cutting temperature compound. In the frozen biopsy, scout sections stained with hematoxylin and eosin confirmed plenty of Merkel cell carcinoma along with infiltrating cells. TRB CDR3 sequencing and data processing of tumor genomic DNA were performed with the immunoSEQ assay. Imported from immuneACCESS, the table was reduced by TCRdb to in-frame sequences with V and J called. These copies leave out some clones; in studies compared against another copy, an unresolved V gene accounts for under half, and the cause of the remainder is not known. The sample table contains about 14,000 clones; only one count was recorded for approximately 73% of them. The biggest ten clones account for roughly a sixth of the sample.

The receptor was derived from an adult with Merkel cell carcinoma. The sample taken for sequencing was tumor tissue. The rearranged chain carries TRBV7-2 and TRBJ2-3, with TRBD2 as a weak D call on 6 bases. The DNA sequence is as follows: TGTGCCAGCAGCCCGGGGGAGCGCACAGATACGCAGTATTTT. It specifies CASSPGERTDTQYF.